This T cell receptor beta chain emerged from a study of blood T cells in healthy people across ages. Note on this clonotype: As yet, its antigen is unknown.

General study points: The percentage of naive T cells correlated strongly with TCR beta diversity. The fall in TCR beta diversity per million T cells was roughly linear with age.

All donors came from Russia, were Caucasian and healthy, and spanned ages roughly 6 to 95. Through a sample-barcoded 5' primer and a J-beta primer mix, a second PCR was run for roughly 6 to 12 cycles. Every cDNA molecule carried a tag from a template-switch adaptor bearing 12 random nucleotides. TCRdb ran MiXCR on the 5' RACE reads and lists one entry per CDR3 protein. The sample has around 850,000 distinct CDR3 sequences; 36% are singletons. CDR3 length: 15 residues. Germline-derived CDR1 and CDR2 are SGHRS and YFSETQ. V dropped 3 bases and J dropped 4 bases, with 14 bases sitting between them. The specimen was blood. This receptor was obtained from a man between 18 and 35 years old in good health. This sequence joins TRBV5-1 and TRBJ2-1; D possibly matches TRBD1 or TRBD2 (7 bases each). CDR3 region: CASSSRGGAYNEQFF. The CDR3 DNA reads TGCGCCAGCAGCTCCAGGGGGGGCGCGTACAATGAGCAGTTCTTC.